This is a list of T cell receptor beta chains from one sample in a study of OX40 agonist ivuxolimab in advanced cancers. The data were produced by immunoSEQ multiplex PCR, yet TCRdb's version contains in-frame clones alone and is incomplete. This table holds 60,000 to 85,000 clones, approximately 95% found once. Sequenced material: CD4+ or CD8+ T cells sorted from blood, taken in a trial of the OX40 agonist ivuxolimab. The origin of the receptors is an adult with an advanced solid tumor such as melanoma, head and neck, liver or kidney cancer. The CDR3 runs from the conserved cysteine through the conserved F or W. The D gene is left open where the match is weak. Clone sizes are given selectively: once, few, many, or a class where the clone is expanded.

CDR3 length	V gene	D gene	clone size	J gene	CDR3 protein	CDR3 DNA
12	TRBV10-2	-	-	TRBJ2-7	CASRGTAGEQYF	TGCGCCAGCAGAGGGACAGCGGGCGAGCAGTACTTC
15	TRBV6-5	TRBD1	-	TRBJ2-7	CASSPGTGGHYEQYF	TGTGCCAGCAGCCCCGGGACAGGGGGCCACTACGAGCAGTACTTC
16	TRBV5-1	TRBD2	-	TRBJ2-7	CASSLGGTSGYYEQYF	TGCGCCAGCAGCTTGGGTGGGACTAGCGGGTACTACGAGCAGTACTTC
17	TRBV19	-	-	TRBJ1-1	CASSTRWALLGDTEAFF	TGTGCCAGTAGTACCCGGTGGGCCCTCCTCGGGGACACTGAAGCTTTCTTT
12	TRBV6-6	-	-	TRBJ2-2	CASTPSTGELFF	TGTGCCAGCACCCCCAGCACCGGGGAGCTGTTTTTT
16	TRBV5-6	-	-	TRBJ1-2	CASSLRPDRLNYGYTF	TGTGCCAGCAGCTTGAGACCCGACAGGCTTAACTATGGCTACACCTTC
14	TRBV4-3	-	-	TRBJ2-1	CASSQERSYNEQFF	TGCGCCAGCAGCCAAGAAAGAAGCTACAATGAGCAGTTCTTC
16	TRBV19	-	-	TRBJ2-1	CASSISWGLAYNEQFF	TGTGCCAGTAGTATTTCGTGGGGGCTAGCTTACAATGAGCAGTTCTTC
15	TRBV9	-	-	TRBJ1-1	CASSVEGVVNTEAFF	TGTGCCAGCAGCGTAGAAGGGGTTGTGAACACTGAAGCTTTCTTT
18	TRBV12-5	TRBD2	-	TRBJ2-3	CASGLGLAGGPRSDTQYF	TGTGCTAGTGGTTTAGGACTAGCGGGGGGGCCTCGCTCAGATACGCAGTATTTT
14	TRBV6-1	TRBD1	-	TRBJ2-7	CASSEGQFFYEQYF	TGTGCCAGCAGTGAGGGACAGTTTTTCTACGAGCAGTACTTC
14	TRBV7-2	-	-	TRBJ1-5	CASSLTGGGQPQHF	TGTGCCAGCAGCTTAACGGGGGGAGGGCAGCCCCAGCATTTT
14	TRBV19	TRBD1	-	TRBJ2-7	CASSPGQGPYEQYF	TGTGCCAGTAGTCCGGGACAGGGCCCCTACGAGCAGTACTTC
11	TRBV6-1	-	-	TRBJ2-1	CASSEWIEQFF	TGTGCCAGCAGTGAATGGATTGAGCAGTTCTTC
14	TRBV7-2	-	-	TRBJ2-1	CASSPDRSVDEQFF	TGTGCCAGCAGCCCCGACCGAAGCGTAGATGAGCAGTTCTTC
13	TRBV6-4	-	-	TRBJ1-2	CASSDSAPRSYTF	TGTGCCAGCAGTGACTCTGCACCTCGCAGCTACACCTTC
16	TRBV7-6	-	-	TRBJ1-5	CASSLRRGASNQPQHF	TGTGCCAGCAGCTTAAGGAGGGGGGCCAGCAATCAGCCCCAGCATTTT
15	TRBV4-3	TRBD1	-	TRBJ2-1	CASSQGTGDPNEQFF	TGCGCCAGCAGCCAAGGGACAGGGGACCCCAATGAGCAGTTCTTC
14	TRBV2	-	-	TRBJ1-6	CASSDWDIHSPLHF	TGTGCCAGCAGTGATTGGGACATCCATTCACCCCTCCACTTT
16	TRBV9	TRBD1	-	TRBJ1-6	CASSAKGQGYNSPLHF	TGTGCCAGCAGCGCTAAGGGACAGGGGTATAATTCACCCCTCCACTTT
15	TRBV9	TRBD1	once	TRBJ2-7	CASSPPGQGAYEQYF	TGTGCCAGCAGCCCACCGGGACAGGGTGCCTACGAGCAGTACTTC
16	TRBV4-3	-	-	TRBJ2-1	CASSQVSGSSYNEQFF	TGCGCCAGCAGCCAAGTTAGCGGCAGCTCCTACAATGAGCAGTTCTTC
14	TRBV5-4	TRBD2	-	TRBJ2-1	CASSPGGPYNEQFF	TGTGCCAGCAGCCCGGGGGGGCCGTACAATGAGCAGTTCTTC
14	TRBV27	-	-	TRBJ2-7	CATGLSGNPYEQYF	TGTGCCACCGGTCTTTCGGGCAACCCCTACGAGCAGTACTTC
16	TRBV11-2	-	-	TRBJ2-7	CASSSISGIEAYEQYF	TGTGCCAGCAGCTCTATATCCGGGATAGAGGCCTACGAGCAGTACTTC
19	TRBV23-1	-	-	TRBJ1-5	CASSQSPPLTGYSNQPQHF	TGCGCCAGCAGTCAATCTCCCCCCCTTACGGGGTACAGCAATCAGCCCCAGCATTTT
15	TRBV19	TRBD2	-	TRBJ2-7	CASSTAGTSGYEQYF	TGTGCCAGTAGTACAGCCGGGACTAGCGGGTACGAGCAGTACTTC
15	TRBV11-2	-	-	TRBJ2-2	CASHQQGWNTGELFF	TGTGCCAGCCACCAGCAGGGCTGGAACACCGGGGAGCTGTTTTTT
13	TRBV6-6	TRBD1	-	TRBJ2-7	CASSDPPGGEQYF	TGTGCCAGCAGCGACCCCCCAGGGGGCGAGCAGTACTTC
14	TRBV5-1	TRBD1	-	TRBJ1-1	CASSLNRGGTEAFF	TGCGCCAGCAGCCTTAACAGGGGAGGTACTGAAGCTTTCTTT
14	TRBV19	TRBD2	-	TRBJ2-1	CASSIRRTRTEQFF	TGTGCCAGTAGTATACGGAGGACTAGGACTGAGCAGTTCTTC
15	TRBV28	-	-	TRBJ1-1	CASSQGPSRTDEAFF	TGTGCCAGCAGTCAAGGTCCGTCGCGTACAGATGAAGCTTTCTTT
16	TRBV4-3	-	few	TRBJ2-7	CASSQEASELSYEQYF	TGCGCCAGCAGCCAAGAGGCTAGTGAACTATCCTACGAGCAGTACTTC